This T cell receptor beta chain was captured by sequencing in a study of T cell responses to AZD1222 COVID-19 vaccine. The CDR3 covers 14 residues. V was cut by 2 bases and J by 2 bases, with 8 bases left in between. The V gene's germline CDR1 is SGHTA and CDR2 FQGNSA. As regards this clone: The antigen is undetermined.

Study-wide results and limits: Nearly half of unique spike-specific TCRs reportedly avoided B.1.351 and B.1.1.7 mutated regions.

Sequencing was performed with immunoSEQ multiplex PCR; in TCRdb, only in-frame clones are kept and a portion is missing. Counted here are 96,000 or so clones, 85% to 90% occurring once; the ten biggest clones make up approximately 25%. The sequencing here drew on peripheral blood, taken on day 0 of AZD1222 vaccination. V and J are TRBV7-2 and TRBJ2-3; D gene unclear. This sequence originates from an adult in good health. CDR3 bases: TGTGCCAGCAGCTTAAGGCAGATCACAGATACGCAGTATTTT. Translation: CASSLRQITDTQYF.